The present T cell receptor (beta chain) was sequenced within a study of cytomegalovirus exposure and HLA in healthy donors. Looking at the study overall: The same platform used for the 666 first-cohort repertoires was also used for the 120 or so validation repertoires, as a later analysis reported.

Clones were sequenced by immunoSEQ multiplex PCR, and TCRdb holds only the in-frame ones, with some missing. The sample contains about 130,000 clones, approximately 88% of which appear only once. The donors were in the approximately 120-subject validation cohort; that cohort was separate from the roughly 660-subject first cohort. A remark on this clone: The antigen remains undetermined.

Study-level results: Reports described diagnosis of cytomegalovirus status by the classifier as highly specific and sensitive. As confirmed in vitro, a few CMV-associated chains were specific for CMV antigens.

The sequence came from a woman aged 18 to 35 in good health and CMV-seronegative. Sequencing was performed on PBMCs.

The CDR3 sequence is CASSRMGQQETQYF. The CDR3 nucleotides read TGTGCCAGCTCGCGTATGGGACAGCAAGAGACCCAGTACTTC. V gene TRBV18 combines with J gene TRBJ2-5; 7 bases map to TRBD1. V lost 6 bases, J lost 2 bases, and 6 bases stayed unmatched. CDR3 size: 14 residues. Germline loops: CDR1 KGHSH, CDR2 LQKENI.